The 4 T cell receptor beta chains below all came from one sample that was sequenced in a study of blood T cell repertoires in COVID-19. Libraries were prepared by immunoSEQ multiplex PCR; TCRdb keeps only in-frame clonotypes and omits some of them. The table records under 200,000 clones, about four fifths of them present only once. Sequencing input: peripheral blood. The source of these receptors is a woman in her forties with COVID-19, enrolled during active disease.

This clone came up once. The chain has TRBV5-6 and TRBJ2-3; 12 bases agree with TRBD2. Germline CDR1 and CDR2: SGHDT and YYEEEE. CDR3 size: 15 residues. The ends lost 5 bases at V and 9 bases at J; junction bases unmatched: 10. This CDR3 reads CASRQTSGGYWTQYF. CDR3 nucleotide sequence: TGTGCCAGCAGACAAACTAGCGGGGGGTATTGGACGCAGTATTTT.

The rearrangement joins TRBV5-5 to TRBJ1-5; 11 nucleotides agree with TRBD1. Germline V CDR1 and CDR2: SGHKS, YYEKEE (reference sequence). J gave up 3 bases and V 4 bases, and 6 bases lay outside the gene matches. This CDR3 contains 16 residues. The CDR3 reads CASSPRTGGYNQPQHF. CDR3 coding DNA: TGTGCCAGCAGCCCTCGGACAGGGGGCTACAATCAGCCCCAGCATTTT.

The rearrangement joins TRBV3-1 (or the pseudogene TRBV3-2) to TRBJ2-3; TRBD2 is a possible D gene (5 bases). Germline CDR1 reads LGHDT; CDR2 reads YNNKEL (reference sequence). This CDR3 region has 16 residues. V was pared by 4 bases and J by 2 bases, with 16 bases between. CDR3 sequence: CASSPQRALLTDTQYF. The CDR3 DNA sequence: TGTGCCAGCAGCCCACAGAGGGCTCTTCTCACAGATACGCAGTATTTT.

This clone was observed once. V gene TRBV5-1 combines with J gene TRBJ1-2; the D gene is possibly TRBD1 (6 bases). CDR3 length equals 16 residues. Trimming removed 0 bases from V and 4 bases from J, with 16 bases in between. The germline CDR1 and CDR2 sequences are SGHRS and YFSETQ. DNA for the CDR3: TGCGCCAGCAGCTTGGCCCTGGCCGTGGGGGCCTATGGCTACACCTTC. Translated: CASSLALAVGAYGYTF.